This record concerns one T cell receptor beta chain sequence. The data belong to a study of blood T cell repertoires in COVID-19. Measured with immunoSEQ multiplex PCR; TCRdb has only the in-frame clones, and not every one. The sample includes approximately 60,000 clones, 85% of them seen just once. Trimming removed 4 bases from V and 7 bases from J, with 11 bases in between. Germline CDR1 and CDR2: LNHDA and SQIVND (reference sequence). The CDR3 is made up of 13 amino acids. This sequence joins TRBV19 and TRBJ2-1; D possibly corresponds to TRBD2 (5 bases). The sample taken for sequencing was peripheral blood. This clonotype originated in a human donor in a cohort sampled during active COVID-19. The CDR3 DNA is TGTGCCAGTAGTACCTCCCTAGCAAATGAGCAGTTCTTC. Its translation is CASSTSLANEQFF.